This T cell receptor (beta chain) derives from a study of blood T cell repertoires in COVID-19. The ends lost 8 bases at V and 1 base at J; junction bases unmatched: 5. The CDR3 has 14 amino acids. The germline gives CDR1 MNHEY, CDR2 SVGAGI. Assay used: immunoSEQ multiplex PCR; TCRdb lists only in-frame clones, some missing. This sample carries fewer than 300,000 clones, 70% to 90% of them seen once, and the ten largest clones take approximately 4%. Those who participated ranged in age from 18 to 89 years and resided in about 24 US areas. Donors in Cohort 3 who had recovered were those with two negative PCRs, healthcare professional clearance, or resolution of their symptoms.

The chain carries TRBV6-5 and TRBJ2-4, with TRBD1 matching 7 bases. The sample comprised PBMCs or T cells enriched from blood (not recorded which). The sequence was collected from a woman in her thirties who had recovered from COVID-19. CDR3 sequence (DNA): TGTGCCAGCGGGGAGACAGGGGCCAAAAACATTCAGTACTTC. Translated, it gives CASGETGAKNIQYF.